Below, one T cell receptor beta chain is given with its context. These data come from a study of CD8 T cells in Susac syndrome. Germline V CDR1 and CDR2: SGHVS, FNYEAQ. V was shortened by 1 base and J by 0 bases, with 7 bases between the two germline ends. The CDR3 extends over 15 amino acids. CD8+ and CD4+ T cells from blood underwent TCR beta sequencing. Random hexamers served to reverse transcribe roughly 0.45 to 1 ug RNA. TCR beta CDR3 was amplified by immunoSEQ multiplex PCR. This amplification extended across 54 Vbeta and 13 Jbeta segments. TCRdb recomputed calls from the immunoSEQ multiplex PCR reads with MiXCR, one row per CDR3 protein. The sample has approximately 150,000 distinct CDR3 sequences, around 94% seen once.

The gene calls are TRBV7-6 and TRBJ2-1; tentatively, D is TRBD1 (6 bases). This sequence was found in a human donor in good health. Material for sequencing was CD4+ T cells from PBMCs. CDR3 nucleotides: TGTGCCAGCAGCTTAGGAGGGGGCTCCTACAATGAGCAGTTCTTC. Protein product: CASSLGGGSYNEQFF. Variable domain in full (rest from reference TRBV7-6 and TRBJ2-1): GAGVSQSPRYKVTKRGQDVALRCDPISGHVSLYWYRQALGQGPEFLTYFNYEAQQDKSGLPNDRFSAERPEGSISTLTIQRTEQRDSAMYRCASSLGGGSYNEQFFGPGTRLTVL.